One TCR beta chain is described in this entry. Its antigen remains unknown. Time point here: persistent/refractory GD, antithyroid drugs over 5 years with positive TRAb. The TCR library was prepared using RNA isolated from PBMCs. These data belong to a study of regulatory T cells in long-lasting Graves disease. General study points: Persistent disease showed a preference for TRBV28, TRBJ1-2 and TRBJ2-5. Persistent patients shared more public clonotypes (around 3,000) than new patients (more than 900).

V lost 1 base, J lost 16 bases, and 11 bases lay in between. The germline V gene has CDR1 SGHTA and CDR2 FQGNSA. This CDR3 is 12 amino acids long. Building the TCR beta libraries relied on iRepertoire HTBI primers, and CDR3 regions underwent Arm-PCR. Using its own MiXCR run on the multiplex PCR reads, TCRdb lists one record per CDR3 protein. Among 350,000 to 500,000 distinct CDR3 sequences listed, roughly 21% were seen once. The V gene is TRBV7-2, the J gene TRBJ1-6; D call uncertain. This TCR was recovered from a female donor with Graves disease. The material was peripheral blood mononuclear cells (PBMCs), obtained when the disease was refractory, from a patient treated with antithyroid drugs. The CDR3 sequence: CASSLDSHLLHF. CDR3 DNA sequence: TGTGCCAGCAGCTTAGACAGCCATCTTCTCCACTTT.